This T cell receptor beta chain was found in a study of CD8 T cells in ankylosing spondylitis (dated by TCRdb to 2015 to 2018). Regarding the research as a whole: The study profiled T cell receptor beta repertoires in healthy donors and ankylosing spondylitis patients to find disease-linked TCR variants. Peripheral blood was sampled, and synovial fluid was also collected from ankylosing spondylitis patients. The full study cohort was made up of about two dozen ankylosing spondylitis patients and approximately 100 healthy donors. Study-wide findings and limitations: A TCR beta motif of several highly homologous amino acid variants appeared characteristic of blood from ankylosing spondylitis patients. Some motif variants were previously reported in synovial fluid and blood of reactive arthritis patients, suggesting common disease-initiation mechanisms. The disease-linked clones were reported to be significantly enriched in matched synovial fluid samples from ankylosing spondylitis patients. The disease-linked clones showed a CD8+ phenotype and occurred at relatively low frequencies in peripheral blood.

TCRdb names Illumina HiSeq 2500 as the instrument used. Quantitative 5'-RACE with molecular barcodes was used to prepare TCR beta libraries. As for how the authors treated the data: A new computational method based on a probabilistic model of VDJ rearrangement was used to identify disease-linked TCR variants. TCRdb reprocessed the public reads (quality trimming at Q25 with fastp, clone calling with MiXCR) and kept in-frame beta chains. Each record represents a unique CDR3 protein, reported with the most common genes and DNA among its rows. These V and J calls derive from TCRdb rather than the authors' analysis. For this sample there are more than 650,000 distinct CDR3 sequences; approximately 12% appear just once. The top ten clones comprise 0.45% to 0.6% of the sample. A note on this clonotype: No cognate antigen has been identified for it. The sample holds no much larger clone one base away, and base qualities are not on file.

This TCR came from a male donor with ankylosing spondylitis. The source material was blood, either unsorted or a sorted T cell fraction (not recorded which).

The DNA is TGTGCCAGCAGTAGACTAGCGGCGAACACCTACGAGCAGTACTTC. Translated, this gives CASSRLAANTYEQYF. The receptor chain draws on TRBV5-5 and TRBJ2-7, with TRBD2 identical over 9 junction bases. CDR3 length: 15 amino acids, cysteine to phenylalanine. This entry keeps only the CDR3 DNA: 45 bases, framed from base 1. V and J are trimmed by 5 bases and 2 bases, and the gene matches miss 8 bases of the junction. CDR1 and CDR2 are read off the germline V gene (reference sequence) as SGHKS and YYEKEE.